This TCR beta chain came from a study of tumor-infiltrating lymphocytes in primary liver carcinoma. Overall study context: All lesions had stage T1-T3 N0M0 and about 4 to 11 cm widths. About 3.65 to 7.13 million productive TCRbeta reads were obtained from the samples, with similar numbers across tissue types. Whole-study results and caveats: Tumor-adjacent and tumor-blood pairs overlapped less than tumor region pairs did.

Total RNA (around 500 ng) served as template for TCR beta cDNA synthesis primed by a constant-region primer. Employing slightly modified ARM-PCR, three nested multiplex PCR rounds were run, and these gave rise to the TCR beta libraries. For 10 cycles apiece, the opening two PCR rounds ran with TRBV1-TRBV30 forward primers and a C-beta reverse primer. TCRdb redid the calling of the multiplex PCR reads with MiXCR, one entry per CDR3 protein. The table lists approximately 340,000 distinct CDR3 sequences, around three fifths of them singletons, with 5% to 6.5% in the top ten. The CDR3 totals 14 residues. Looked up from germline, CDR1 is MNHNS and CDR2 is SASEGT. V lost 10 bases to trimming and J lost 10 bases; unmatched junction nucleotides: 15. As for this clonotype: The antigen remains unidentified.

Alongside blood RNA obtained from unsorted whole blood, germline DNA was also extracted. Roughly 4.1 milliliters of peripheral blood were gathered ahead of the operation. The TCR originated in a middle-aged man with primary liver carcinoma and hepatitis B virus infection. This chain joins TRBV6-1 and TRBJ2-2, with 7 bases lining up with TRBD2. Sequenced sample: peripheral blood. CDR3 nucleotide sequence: TGTGCCACCTATACTGGGAGGGTCTCCGTGGAGCTGTTTTTT. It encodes CATYTGRVSVELFF.